Following are 20 T cell receptor beta chains from one sample sequenced in a study of monozygotic twins with inflammatory bowel disease. After re-calling the 5' RACE reads, TCRdb lists one entry per CDR3 protein, DNA absent. The sample includes 150,000 to 200,000 distinct CDR3 sequences. Sequences were obtained from blood. All receptors come from a human donor with ulcerative colitis or Crohn's disease, or a healthy co-twin of an affected twin (not recorded which).

The chain is built from TRBV12-3 or TRBV12-4 and TRBJ2-3; TCRdb gives TRBD1 as the D gene, but with no DNA this cannot be confirmed. The CDR3 contains 14 residues. The CDR3 loop reads CASSLWQGEDTQYF.

J is TRBJ2-3 and V is TRBV29-1. The CDR3 totals 12 residues. Germline CDR1 reads SQVTM; CDR2 reads ANQGSEA. The chain's CDR3 is CSVGSNTDTQYF.

This chain connects TRBV11-1 to TRBJ2-3; the TCRdb call, TRBD2, lacks DNA for checking. The length of the CDR3 is 18 residues. Germline CDR1 and CDR2: SGHAT and FQDESV (reference sequence). This CDR3 reads CASSDLSRIAGVTDTQYF.

The rearrangement joins TRBV7-9 to TRBJ2-5; the TRBD1 assignment by TCRdb is unverifiable without DNA. Germline CDR1 SEHNR, CDR2 FQNEAQ (reference sequence). This CDR3 is built from 14 residues. Here the CDR3 reads CASSYGTHEETQYF.

The V gene is TRBV20-1, the J gene TRBJ2-2; TCRdb calls TRBD2, which cannot be checked without DNA. The germline gives CDR1 DFQATT, CDR2 SNEGSKA (reference sequence). There are 16 residues in the CDR3. CDR3 region: CSARALSGGNTGELFF.

This chain connects TRBV28 to TRBJ2-3; checking the TCRdb D call of TRBD2 is not possible without DNA. The CDR3 extends over 17 amino acids. CDR1 is MDHEN and CDR2 is SYDVKM in the germline V gene. CDR3 protein: CASKPSGVTSGSNTQYF. Full variable domain (rest looked up from reference TRBV28 and TRBJ2-3): DVKVTQSSRYLVKRTGEKVFLECVQDMDHENMFWYRQDPGLGLRLIYFSYDVKMKEKGDIPEGYSVSREKKERFSLILESASTNQTSMYLCASKPSGVTSGSNTQYFGPGTRLTVL.

The chain has TRBV7-8 and TRBJ2-2; checking the TCRdb D call of TRBD2 is not possible without DNA. The germline gives CDR1 SGHVS, CDR2 FQNEAQ. This CDR3 has 16 amino acids. The CDR3: CASSLERLAGGRELFF.

The chain recombines TRBV7-6 with TRBJ2-1; the TCRdb call, TRBD2, lacks DNA for checking. There are 15 residues in the CDR3. Germline V gene lookup returns CDR1 SGHVS and CDR2 FNYEAQ. The CDR3 reads CASSLLAGVDDEQFF.

CDR3 protein: CASSLRQGTGHKAFF. The J gene is TRBJ1-1, the V gene TRBV12-3 or TRBV12-4; TCRdb's D call of TRBD1 is untestable without DNA. This CDR3 region has 15 residues.

CDR3 sequence: CASSSSSGAYNEQFF. This sequence joins TRBV5-6 and TRBJ2-1; TCRdb gives TRBD2 as the D gene, but with no DNA this cannot be confirmed. The CDR3 length is 15 residues. CDR1 is SGHDT, CDR2 YYEEEE, per germline.

The rearrangement uses TRBV4-1 and TRBJ2-5; no DNA is available, so the TRBD1 call from TCRdb remains unchecked. The V gene's germline CDR1 is MGHRA and CDR2 YSYEKL. The CDR3 extends over 15 amino acids. The CDR3 loop reads CASSQDRTAQETQYF.

CDR3 region: CASSGTMNTGELFF. This chain joins TRBV5-1 and TRBJ2-2; TCRdb's D gene call, TRBD1, goes unchecked for lack of DNA. Germline V CDR1 and CDR2: SGHRS, YFSETQ. This CDR3 region has 14 residues.

The gene calls are TRBV7-9 and TRBJ2-5; TCRdb names TRBD2, which stays unverified in the absence of DNA. In germline, CDR1 is SEHNR, CDR2 FQNEAQ (reference sequence). This CDR3 spans 15 amino acids. The CDR3 here is CASSLDAGRSETQYF.

The J gene is TRBJ1-2, the V gene TRBV7-2; checking the TCRdb D call of TRBD1 is not possible without DNA. The CDR3 is 16 amino acids. Per the germline V gene, CDR1 is SGHTA and CDR2 is FQGNSA. The CDR3 region is CASSSRGRQGAYGYTF.

This chain connects TRBV10-3 to TRBJ2-1; without DNA, the TCRdb call of TRBD2 cannot be checked. The CDR3 is 17 residues long. CDR1 and CDR2 (germline): ENHRY, SYGVKD. This chain's CDR3 is CAISESTSGGSINEQFF.

The CDR3 is CASSFWSGAYEQYF. This chain joins TRBV12-3 or TRBV12-4 and TRBJ2-7; TCRdb picks TRBD2, but there is no DNA to check that call. The CDR3 totals 14 residues.

The chain joins TRBV7-6 to TRBJ2-7; with no DNA, the TCRdb D assignment of TRBD2 cannot be verified. CDR1 is SGHVS and CDR2 is FNYEAQ in the germline V gene. The CDR3 is 13 amino acids. CDR3 in amino acids: CASSLGVNYEQYF. The full variable domain, with the rest looked up from reference TRBV7-6 and TRBJ2-7, is GAGVSQSPRYKVTKRGQDVALRCDPISGHVSLYWYRQALGQGPEFLTYFNYEAQQDKSGLPNDRFSAERPEGSISTLTIQRTEQRDSAMYRCASSLGVNYEQYFGPGTRLTVT.

This sequence joins TRBV5-4 and TRBJ2-7. The CDR3 runs 14 residues. Germline CDR1 is SGHNT and CDR2 is YYREEE (reference sequence). CDR3 residues: CASSLEVTSYEQYF.

The CDR3 reads CASSPGEGGYTF. This chain joins TRBV12-3 or TRBV12-4 and TRBJ1-2. This CDR3 region has 12 residues.

This chain uses TRBV10-3 with TRBJ1-1. CDR1 is ENHRY and CDR2 is SYGVKD in the germline V gene. The CDR3 is made up of 16 amino acids. The CDR3 is CAISRGAGKRDTEAFF.